This T cell receptor (beta chain) was retrieved from a study of cytomegalovirus exposure and HLA in healthy donors. The overall study: One earlier analysis, a look at roughly 180 million T cells, found some 110 million unique TCR beta sequences.

Of note for this clone: The antigen remains unidentified.

The PCR employed 60 Vbeta primers together with 13 Jbeta primers. The protocol was immunoSEQ multiplex PCR, while the TCRdb copy is restricted to in-frame clones and leaves out a portion. The repertoire holds under 200,000 clones, with about 79% as singletons. CDR1 LGHNT and CDR2 FRNRAP come from the germline V gene. The V gene lost 6 bases and the J gene lost 5 bases, with 19 bases spanning the gap. The CDR3 is 15 residues long. Whole-study results and caveats: CMV serostatus was the only immune exposure information that was available. A later analysis showed HLA-associated TCR beta chains outstripping equally common others in clonal expansion. TCR beta sequences reportedly predicted most subjects' HLA-A and HLA-B alleles accurately.

The source of this sequence is a man aged 50 to 60 in good health and CMV-seropositive. The V call is TRBV12-5, the J call TRBJ2-5; possibly TRBD1 for D (5 bases). Sequencing was performed on PBMCs. The CDR3 protein is CASGTSSGFWETQYF. CDR3 DNA: TGTGCTAGTGGCACCTCCTCAGGGTTCTGGGAGACCCAGTACTTC.